The 5 T cell receptor beta chains listed next were all sequenced from one sample in a study of cytomegalovirus exposure and HLA in healthy donors. It was with 60 Vbeta and 13 Jbeta primers that the PCR ran. TCRdb's copy holds only in-frame clones and misses some; the assay was immunoSEQ multiplex PCR. This table holds around 53,000 clones. The sample consisted of PBMCs. Receptors originate from a man younger than 35 in good health and CMV-seropositive.

The rearrangement joins TRBV18 to TRBJ1-3, with TRBD1 as a possible D gene (6 bases). Trimming left V 3 bases short and J 1 base short, with 10 bases between. The CDR3 consists of 15 residues. Germline V lookup: CDR1 KGHSH, CDR2 LQKENI. The CDR3 reads CASSPGAQSGNTIYF. The CDR3 DNA sequence: TGTGCCAGCTCACCGGGGGCGCAGTCTGGAAACACCATATATTTT.

The rearrangement links TRBV5-4 to TRBJ1-5; D is ambiguous. Germline values: CDR1 SGHNT, CDR2 YYREEE (reference sequence). The V end was cut by 4 bases, the J end by 2 bases, with 10 bases between. This CDR3 is built from 14 residues. The CDR3 spells CASSVRGGNQPQHF. For the CDR3, the DNA is TGTGCCAGCAGCGTCCGAGGTGGCAATCAGCCCCAGCATTTT.

The CDR3 loop reads CAISDKLGTVRTEAFF. In nucleotides, the CDR3 is TGTGCCATCAGTGACAAACTGGGGACAGTAAGGACTGAAGCTTTCTTT. This sequence joins TRBV10-3 and TRBJ1-1; TRBD1 matches at 7 bases. The CDR3 consists of 16 residues. V dropped 3 bases and J dropped 5; count of bases not matched to a gene: 12. Germline V gives CDR1 ENHRY, CDR2 SYGVKD.

The gene calls are TRBV19 and TRBJ1-2; 8 bases agree with TRBD1. This CDR3 is 13 amino acids long. Germline CDR1 is LNHDA and CDR2 is SQIVND (reference sequence). V dropped 2 bases and J dropped 8; count of bases not matched to a gene: 4. The CDR3: CASSIPTGAGYTF. The DNA of the CDR3 is TGTGCCAGTAGTATACCGACAGGGGCGGGCTACACCTTC.

The chain uses TRBV2 and TRBJ2-2, with 10 bases lining up with TRBD2. V lost 6 bases and J lost 6; bases outside the gene matches: 13. The CDR3 is made up of 17 amino acids. Germline CDR1 is SNHLY and CDR2 is FYNNEI. The CDR3 sequence: CASRRQLAGVWAGELFF. The DNA of the CDR3 is TGTGCCAGCAGAAGACAGCTAGCGGGAGTTTGGGCCGGGGAGCTGTTTTTT.